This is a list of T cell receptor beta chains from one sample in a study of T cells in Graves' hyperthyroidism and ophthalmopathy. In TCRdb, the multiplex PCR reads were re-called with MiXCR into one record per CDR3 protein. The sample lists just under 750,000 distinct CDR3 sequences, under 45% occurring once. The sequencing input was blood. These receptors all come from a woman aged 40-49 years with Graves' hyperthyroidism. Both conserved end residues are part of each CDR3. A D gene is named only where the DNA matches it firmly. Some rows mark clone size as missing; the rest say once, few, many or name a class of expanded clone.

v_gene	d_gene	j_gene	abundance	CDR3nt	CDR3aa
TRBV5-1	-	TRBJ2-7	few	TGCGCCAGCAGCTTGGATCACAGGTCCTCCTACGAGCAGTACTTC	CASSLDHRSSYEQYF
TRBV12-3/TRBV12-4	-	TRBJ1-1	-	TGTGCCAGCAGTTCGGGGCCACTTGAAGCTTTCTTT	CASSSGPLEAFF
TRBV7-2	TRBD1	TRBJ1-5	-	TGTGCCAGCAGTCCCGCCGGACAGGGGCATCAGCCCCAGCATTTT	CASSPAGQGHQPQHF
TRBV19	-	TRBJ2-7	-	TGTGCCAGTAAATGGGGGGGGGCGAGGGAGCAGTACTTC	CASKWGGAREQYF
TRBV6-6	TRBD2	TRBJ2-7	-	TGTGCCAGCAGTTACTCGTCGACTAGCAGCTACGAGCAGTACTTC	CASSYSSTSSYEQYF
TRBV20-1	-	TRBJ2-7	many	TGCAGTGCGACGATTTCCTCCTACGAGCAGTACTTC	CSATISSYEQYF
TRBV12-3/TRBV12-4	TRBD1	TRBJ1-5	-	TGTGCCAGCAGGGGCAGGGGGGAGGGTGGTCAGCCCCAGCATTTT	CASRGRGEGGQPQHF
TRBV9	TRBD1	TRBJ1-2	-	TGTGCCAGCAGCTCTCAACCCGGGACAGGAGATAGGAGGTTTGGCCACACCTTC	CASSSQPGTGDRRFGHTF
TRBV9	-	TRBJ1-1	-	TGTGCCAGCAGCCCTCCCTGGGGGGGCACTGAAGCTTTCTTT	CASSPPWGGTEAFF
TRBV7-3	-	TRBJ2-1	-	TGTGCCAGCAGCTTCTTGAGGGGTGAGCAGTTCTTC	CASSFLRGEQFF
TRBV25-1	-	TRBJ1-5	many	TGTGCCAGCAGTGAATATCGGGATTTCCGAATTCCAGCCCAGCATTTT	CASSEYRDFRIPAQHF
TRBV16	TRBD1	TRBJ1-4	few	TGTGCCAGCAGCCAGGGGACAGGGGTGCAGAAACTGTTTTTT	CASSQGTGVQKLFF
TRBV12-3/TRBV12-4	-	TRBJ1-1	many	TGTGCCATCGGGGCCTGGGAAGCTTTCTTT	CAIGAWEAFF
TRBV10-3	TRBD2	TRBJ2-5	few	TGTGCCATCAGTGGCGGGACTAGCGGCGAGACCCAGTACTTC	CAISGGTSGETQYF
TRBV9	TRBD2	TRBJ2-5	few	TGTGCCAGCCGGACGACTAGCGGAAATAAAGAGACCCAGTACTTC	CASRTTSGNKETQYF
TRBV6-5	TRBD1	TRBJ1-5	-	TGTGCCAGCACCTGGACAGGGTTGTGGAATCAGCCCCAGCATTTT	CASTWTGLWNQPQHF